A single sample is the source of the 14 T cell receptor beta chains below, sequenced in a study of blood T cell repertoires in COVID-19. Repertoires were generated with immunoSEQ multiplex PCR, while TCRdb's copy carries only in-frame clones and drops some. The sample carries over 350,000 clones, about 90% recorded once. Sequencing was done on a sample of PBMCs or T cells enriched from blood (not recorded which). Source of these receptors: a woman aged 18-29 years with acute COVID-19.

This clone was seen a single time. The chain is built from TRBV21-1 and TRBJ1-5. TRBV21-1 is a listed pseudogene. The CDR3 has 16 amino acids. CDR3 sequence: CASSKGGLSSNQPQHF. Written as DNA, the CDR3 is TGTGCCAGCAGCAAAGGTGGACTTTCGAGCAATCAGCCCCAGCATTTT.

The chain couples TRBV5-4 to TRBJ1-3; no clear D. The CDR3 covers 16 residues. The germline V and J ends were trimmed by 2 bases and 2 bases, with 14 bases remaining between them. Germline CDR1 reads SGHNT; CDR2 reads YYREEE (reference sequence). For the CDR3, the DNA is TGTGCCAGCAGCTTAGGCGGTACCCCAACTGGAAACACCATATATTTT. Translation: CASSLGGTPTGNTIYF.

The chain employs TRBV6-5 and TRBJ1-6, with a possible D match to TRBD1 (5 bases). V was trimmed by 10 bases and J by 0 bases, leaving 13 bases between them. Germline V gene lookup returns CDR1 MNHEY and CDR2 SVGAGI. This CDR3 region has 15 residues. CDR3 in amino acids: CAIQVSSSYNSPLHF. CDR3 bases: TGTGCCATACAGGTGTCTAGCTCCTATAATTCACCCCTCCACTTT.

This rearrangement joins TRBV28 to TRBJ1-5; maybe TRBD1 (5 bases). V was clipped by 3 bases and J by 0 bases, with 9 bases between them. Germline CDR1 is MDHEN and CDR2 is SYDVKM. There are 15 residues in the CDR3. CDR3 residues: CASSLTENSNQPQHF. The CDR3 DNA is TGTGCCAGCAGTTTGACAGAAAATAGCAATCAGCCCCAGCATTTT.

The genes are TRBV12-3 or TRBV12-4 and TRBJ1-2; D unclear. The CDR3 runs to 13 residues. With 6 bases removed from V and 2 bases from J, the gap between germline ends came to 10 bases. The CDR3: CASSPTPNYGYTF. CDR3 sequence (DNA): TGTGCCAGCAGCCCCACACCCAACTATGGCTACACCTTC.

This chain connects TRBV6-5 to TRBJ1-1; D gene ambiguous. V lost 0 bases to trimming and J lost 0 bases, with 8 bases between them. CDR1 and CDR2 (germline): MNHEY, SVGAGI. This CDR3 has 15 amino acids. This CDR3 is CASSYSYTMNTEAFF. The CDR3 region has the DNA TGTGCCAGCAGTTACTCGTACACAATGAACACTGAAGCTTTCTTT.

The count of this clone is one. Distinct nucleotide sequences in the sample also encode this CDR3. The CDR3 coding sequence is TGTGCCAGCAGTTCAGTGTATGGCTACACCTTC. As protein: CASSSVYGYTF. This chain links TRBV28 with TRBJ1-2; no definite D call. The ends were cut back, 4 bases at V and 5 bases at J, with 5 bases in the middle. The CDR3 is made up of 11 amino acids. The germline gives CDR1 MDHEN, CDR2 SYDVKM.

This chain uses TRBV28 with TRBJ2-1, with TRBD2 matching over 12 bases. Germline loops: CDR1 MDHEN, CDR2 SYDVKM. The CDR3 has 16 residues. J was trimmed by 4 bases and V by 4 bases; bases with no gene match: 5. The CDR3 nucleotides are TGTGCCAGCAGTTCAGGACTAGCGGGAATGTACAATGAGCAGTTCTTC. Protein: CASSSGLAGMYNEQFF.

This chain connects TRBV13 to TRBJ1-3, with 8 bases matching TRBD1. Looked up from germline, CDR1 is PRHDT and CDR2 is FYEKMQ (reference sequence). V lost 5 bases to trimming and J lost 4 bases; unmatched junction nucleotides: 7. The CDR3 covers 15 residues. CDR3 sequence: CASSNNRGSGNTIYF. DNA for the CDR3: TGTGCCAGCAGCAACAACAGGGGGTCCGGAAACACCATATATTTT.

This clone has just a few counts. V and J are TRBV3-1 (or the pseudogene TRBV3-2) and TRBJ1-4; D uncertain. In germline, CDR1 is LGHDT, CDR2 YNNKEL (reference sequence). The V gene lost 0 bases and the J gene lost 14 bases, with 16 bases spanning the gap. The CDR3 has 14 amino acids. In nucleotides, the CDR3 is TGTGCCAGCAGCCAAGAAGTGAGTAGAGGAGGGCTGTTTTTT. This translates into CASSQEVSRGGLFF.

This clone was seen many times. The rearrangement uses TRBV2 and TRBJ1-3; D possibly corresponds to TRBD1 (6 bases). V lost 4 bases and J lost 0, with 10 bases in between. The V gene's germline CDR1 is SNHLY and CDR2 FYNNEI. The CDR3 has 15 amino acids. The CDR3 here is CASSGQGISGNTIYF. The DNA of the CDR3 is TGTGCCAGCAGTGGTCAGGGGATCTCTGGAAACACCATATATTTT.

This clone occurred once. V gene TRBV6-5 combines with J gene TRBJ1-1; D ambiguous. CDR3 length equals 13 residues. The germline CDR1 and CDR2 sequences are MNHEY and SVGAGI. V was pared by 1 base and J by 7 bases, with 10 bases between. The CDR3 loop reads CASSYYTGVEAFF. CDR3 DNA sequence: TGTGCCAGCAGTTACTATACGGGTGTTGAAGCTTTCTTT.

The count of this clone is one. The V gene is TRBV23-1, the J gene TRBJ2-4; TRBD1 agrees at 7 bases. TRBV23-1 qualifies as an ORF whose function is uncertain. This CDR3 spans 12 amino acids. V lost 8 bases and J lost 4; bases outside the gene matches: 2. The CDR3 protein is CASGTVKNIQYF. CDR3 nucleotides: TGCGCCAGCGGGACAGTTAAAAACATTCAGTACTTC.

The rearrangement links TRBV5-1 to TRBJ1-2; D gene unclear. Germline V gene sequence: CDR1 SGHRS, CDR2 YFSETQ. Trimming shortened V by 4 bases and J by 3 bases, and 13 bases separated the two germline ends. This CDR3 contains 14 residues. The CDR3 reads CASSVRGKDYGYTF. The DNA of the CDR3 is TGCGCCAGCAGCGTTAGAGGGAAGGACTATGGCTACACCTTC. Supplemented by reference TRBV5-1 and TRBJ1-2, the full variable domain reads KAGVTQTPRYLIKTRGQQVTLSCSPISGHRSVSWYQQTPGQGLQFLFEYFSETQRNKGNFPGRFSGRQFSNSRSEMNVSTLELGDSALYLCASSVRGKDYGYTFGSGTRLTVV.